The sequence of this T cell receptor beta chain was determined in a study of blood T cell repertoires in COVID-19. The assay was immunoSEQ multiplex PCR, and TCRdb's table has in-frame clones only and misses some. The sample holds around 100,000 clones; about 77% are singletons and the top ten take 12%. This clone has only a few counts. Trimming removed 5 bases at V and 6 bases at J, with 20 bases between. This CDR3 is 17 amino acids long. Germline V lookup: CDR1 SGHVS, CDR2 FQNEAQ. Sample: peripheral blood. The genes are TRBV7-8 and TRBJ1-6, with TRBD1 as a possible D gene (5 bases). This clonotype was obtained from a woman in her 70s with acute or convalescent COVID-19. The CDR3 reads CASSRAYESGGNSPLHF. The CDR3 nucleotides are TGTGCCAGCAGCCGAGCTTACGAGTCCGGGGGTAATTCACCCCTCCACTTT.